This T cell receptor (beta chain) was observed in a study of shared clonotypes between healthy human individuals. Study as a whole: Donor ages ranged 18 to 49 years: a couple of women, a few men.

Germline CDR1 and CDR2: SEHNR and FQNEAQ (reference sequence). V lost 4 bases, J lost 3 bases, and 11 bases lay in between. This CDR3 comprises 14 residues. About this clone: Its antigen is unknown.

TCRdb's copy holds only in-frame clones and misses some; the assay was immunoSEQ multiplex PCR. The sample lists just under 350,000 clones, 73% occurring once. Findings of the study overall: Generally, estimated richness proved larger in naive subsets than it did in memory subsets.

This chain connects TRBV7-9 to TRBJ2-3; D gene unclear. This receptor was obtained from a young man in good health. The sequencing sample was made of memory CD4+ T cells sorted from blood. Subset in this sample: CD45RA-negative fraction. The CDR3 loop reads CASSWSDATDTQYF. CDR3 DNA: TGTGCCAGCAGCTGGAGCGACGCGACAGATACGCAGTATTTT.